The clone carrying this T cell receptor (beta chain) was recorded only once. This entry belongs to a study of blood T cell repertoires in COVID-19. Repertoires were generated with immunoSEQ multiplex PCR, while TCRdb's copy carries only in-frame clones and drops some. The sample yields roughly 370,000 clones, around nine tenths seen once. The CDR3 loop spans 17 amino acids. Deletions cut 0 bases from V and 0 bases from J, with 14 bases between. The germline gives CDR1 MGHRA, CDR2 YSYEKL. The chain employs TRBV4-1 and TRBJ1-1; D unresolved. The material sequenced was PBMCs or T cells enriched from blood (not recorded which). This receptor was identified in a woman aged 45 to 65 who had recovered from COVID-19. The CDR3 is CASSQDPPRSLNTEAFF. The CDR3 bases are TGCGCCAGCAGCCAAGATCCACCCAGGTCGTTGAACACTGAAGCTTTCTTT.